Following are 25 T cell receptor beta chains from one sample sequenced in a study of T cells in Graves' hyperthyroidism and ophthalmopathy. Using RNA transcripts as the source, TCR beta CDR3 regions were amplified. Initially, a first-round RT-PCR of the TCR CDR3 employed the HTBI primer set. TCRdb passed the multiplex PCR reads through MiXCR, listing each CDR3 protein once. The sample yields fewer than 250,000 distinct CDR3 sequences, almost 25% seen once. The sequenced sample consisted of blood. The source is a woman between 40 and 50 years old with Graves' ophthalmopathy.

This clonotype occurred many times. The rearrangement joins TRBV11-2 to TRBJ2-7; 9 nucleotides align to TRBD2. This CDR3 spans 16 amino acids. Germline CDR1 reads SGHAT; CDR2 reads FQNNGV. J was trimmed by 5 bases and V by 2 bases; bases with no gene match: 10. CDR3: CASSLLGLAVMNEQYF. Here the CDR3 DNA reads TGTGCCAGCAGCTTATTGGGACTAGCAGTGATGAACGAGCAGTACTTC.

The chain is built from TRBV28 and TRBJ2-6, with 8 bases matching TRBD1. The V gene's germline CDR1 is MDHEN and CDR2 SYDVKM. With V trimmed by 6 bases and J by 0 bases, 4 bases remained unmatched. The CDR3 loop spans 16 amino acids. This CDR3 reads CASSSTGGSGANVLTF. CDR3 coding DNA: TGTGCCAGCAGCTCTACAGGGGGCTCTGGGGCCAACGTCCTGACTTTC.

This chain joins TRBV28 and TRBJ2-7; 9 bases agree with TRBD2. The CDR3 has 15 residues. J gave up 2 bases and V 5 bases, and 7 bases lay outside the gene matches. Germline V gene lookup returns CDR1 MDHEN and CDR2 SYDVKM. The CDR3 loop is CASSPQAGGTYEQYF. The DNA for the CDR3 is TGTGCCAGCAGTCCCCAAGCGGGAGGAACCTACGAGCAGTACTTC.

This chain links TRBV28 with TRBJ1-1, with 7 bases aligning to TRBD1. V shed 9 bases, J shed 0 bases, and the junction held 7 bases outside the gene matches. Germline CDR1 reads MDHEN; CDR2 reads SYDVKM. This CDR3 is 14 amino acids long. The CDR3, as DNA: TGTGCCAGTAGACAGGGACCAATGAACACTGAAGCTTTCTTT. Translated: CASRQGPMNTEAFF.

About this clonotype itself: Given a much more abundant clone one base away, this may be a read error. No conserved phenylalanine or tryptophan is present at the end of the CDR3, so a read error is the likely explanation. The chain uses TRBV10-3 and TRBJ2-7; no clear D gene. This CDR3 region has 12 residues. Trimming stripped 6 bases from V and 5 bases from J, with 11 bases between. Germline CDR1 and CDR2: ENHRY and SYGVKD. The CDR3 nucleotides read TGTGCCATCAGCTTGGGCAGCAACGAGCAGTACCTC. Translation gives CAISLGSNEQYL.

The V call is TRBV6-1, the J call TRBJ1-1, with unresolved D. CDR1 and CDR2 (germline): MNHNS, SASEGT. Between the trimmed V and J ends, which lost 4 bases and 5 bases, there was a span of 14 bases. The CDR3 totals 14 residues. As DNA, the CDR3 is TGTGCCAGCAGTGTTAGGGAGGGTGGGACTGAAGCTTTCTTT. It yields the protein CASSVREGGTEAFF.

This clonotype was found many times. The J gene is TRBJ2-5, the V gene TRBV10-1; tentative D call: TRBD2 (5 bases). The CDR3 is made up of 15 amino acids. Per the germline V gene, CDR1 is WNHNN and CDR2 is SYGVQD (reference sequence). Between the trimmed V and J ends, which lost 4 bases and 4 bases, there was a span of 16 bases. The CDR3 loop reads CASSVSARELETQYF. The CDR3 bases are TGCGCCAGCAGTGTTAGCGCGAGAGAACTAGAGACCCAGTACTTC.

This clonotype showed up many times. Here the CDR3 reads CASSSGQGYQETQYF. In DNA, the CDR3 is TGTGCCAGCAGCTCGGGACAGGGCTACCAAGAGACCCAGTACTTC. The V gene is TRBV28, the J gene TRBJ2-5, with 9 bases fitting TRBD1. The CDR3 is 15 amino acids. Trimming at V came to 6 bases and at J to 0 bases, leaving 5 bases not matched to a gene. Germline V CDR1 and CDR2: MDHEN, SYDVKM.

In this sample, this clonotype turned up many times. V usage is TRBV25-1 and J usage is TRBJ2-7; 7 bases are shared with TRBD2. CDR3 size: 17 residues. The J segment lost 2 bases and the V segment lost 1 base, leaving 11 bases of the junction unmatched. CDR1 MGHDK and CDR2 SYGVNS come from the germline V gene. The CDR3: CASSESGVGGLPYEQYF. The CDR3 bases are TGTGCCAGCAGTGAATCTGGAGTTGGGGGACTACCCTACGAGCAGTACTTC.

With respect to this clonotype: A read error may explain this, as a much larger clone is one base away. The chain recombines TRBV3-1 with TRBJ1-2, with no clear D. The CDR3 has 12 amino acids. Germline assignment: CDR1 LGHDT and CDR2 YNNKEL (reference sequence). Trimming removed 0 bases from V and 7 bases from J, with 6 bases in between. CDR3 region: CASSQESFGYTF. In DNA, the CDR3 is TGTGCCAGCAGCCAAGAGTCCTTTGGCTACACCTTC.

This clonotype has just a few counts. This chain joins TRBV6-2 or TRBV6-3 and TRBJ1-1; D possibly corresponds to TRBD1 (5 bases). V lost 5 bases and J lost 6, with 16 bases in between. CDR1 is MNHEY and CDR2 is SVGEGT in the germline V gene. CDR3 length: 14 residues. In DNA form, the CDR3 reads TGTGCCAGCAGTCTCGTTCCCGGGACCGCTGAAGCTTTCTTT. This encodes CASSLVPGTAEAFF.

At least ten counts were recorded for this clonotype. The rearrangement links TRBV28 to TRBJ1-2, with TRBD1 matching 9 bases. J was trimmed by 2 bases and V by 5 bases; bases with no gene match: 12. This CDR3 contains 17 residues. Per the germline V gene, CDR1 is MDHEN and CDR2 is SYDVKM. The CDR3 sequence: CASSPSPGTGYNYGYTF. In DNA, the CDR3 is TGTGCCAGCAGTCCCTCACCGGGGACAGGGTACAACTATGGCTACACCTTC.

Many counts were recorded for this clonotype. The chain uses TRBV2 and TRBJ2-6; D is possibly TRBD1 (5 bases). Per the germline V gene, CDR1 is SNHLY and CDR2 is FYNNEI. The CDR3 runs to 16 residues. Trimming took off 2 bases at V and 4 bases at J, with 12 bases between the two ends. The CDR3: CASSESRGGGANVLTF. CDR3 sequence (DNA): TGTGCCAGCAGTGAAAGTAGGGGTGGCGGGGCCAACGTCCTGACTTTC.

This clonotype was recorded many times. The rearrangement links TRBV27 to TRBJ1-2; D perhaps matches TRBD1 (5 bases). Looked up from germline, CDR1 is MNHEY and CDR2 is SMNVEV (reference sequence). This CDR3 has 12 residues. Trimming cost V 3 bases and J 8 bases, with 10 bases left between them. Written as DNA, the CDR3 is TGTGCCAGCAGTTTGGGGGGGGAAGGCTACACCTTC. This sequence encodes CASSLGGEGYTF.

At least ten counts were recorded for this clonotype. The chain combines TRBV12-3 or TRBV12-4 with TRBJ2-7; 7 nucleotides agree with TRBD2. The CDR3 runs 14 residues. V gave up 3 bases and J gave up 4 bases; unmatched junction bases: 6. CDR3 protein: CASSFEGGPYEQYF. The CDR3 region has the DNA TGTGCCAGCAGTTTTGAGGGAGGGCCGTACGAGCAGTACTTC.

This clonotype appeared many times. This chain links TRBV28 with TRBJ2-3, with 7 bases that match TRBD1. This CDR3 contains 16 residues. The germline V gene encodes CDR1 MDHEN and CDR2 SYDVKM. V lost 6 bases and J lost 6; bases outside the gene matches: 15. The CDR3 DNA follows: TGTGCCAGCAGCTTTGTAGACAGGGCGAGGGTTGATACGCAGTATTTT. Protein sequence: CASSFVDRARVDTQYF.

In this sample, this clonotype turned up many times. The V call is TRBV25-1, the J call TRBJ2-2; possibly TRBD2 for D (6 bases). The CDR3 covers 15 residues. The ends were cut back, 7 bases at V and 0 bases at J, with 12 bases in the middle. Germline loops: CDR1 MGHDK, CDR2 SYGVNS. DNA for the CDR3: TGTGCCAGCACCCTTAGCGGAACGAACACCGGGGAGCTGTTTTTT. Translating gives CASTLSGTNTGELFF.

This chain links TRBV6-5 with TRBJ1-2; D perhaps matches TRBD1 (5 bases). The V gene's germline CDR1 is MNHEY and CDR2 SVGAGI. V lost 0 bases and J lost 0, with 8 bases in between. This CDR3 is built from 15 residues. The CDR3 DNA reads TGTGCCAGCAGTTACTCCAAGGGGTCTAACTATGGCTACACCTTC. It is translated as CASSYSKGSNYGYTF.

In its sample, this clonotype was seen many times. This rearrangement joins TRBV9 to TRBJ2-7, with 7 bases matching TRBD1. Germline V gene lookup returns CDR1 SGDLS and CDR2 YYNGEE. Trimming at V came to 0 bases and at J to 2 bases, leaving 2 bases not matched to a gene. The CDR3 covers 14 residues. The CDR3 loop is CASSVGDSTYEQYF. In nucleotides, the CDR3 is TGTGCCAGCAGCGTAGGGGACAGTACCTACGAGCAGTACTTC.

The sample holds many counts of this clonotype. The chain carries TRBV7-9 and TRBJ2-7; D is possibly TRBD2 (5 bases). Germline CDR1 SEHNR, CDR2 FQNEAQ (reference sequence). Trimming stripped 5 bases from V and 4 bases from J, with 18 bases between. This CDR3 is built from 15 residues. Here the CDR3 DNA reads TGTGCCAGCAGCCCCCACCGGGAACCGACATACGAGCAGTACTTC. Amino acids: CASSPHREPTYEQYF.

This clonotype was seen ten or more times. CDR3 loop: CASSPGIPTNQPQHF. In nucleotides, the CDR3 is TGTGCCAGCAGCCCCGGGATCCCTACAAATCAGCCCCAGCATTTT. The chain uses TRBV6-1 and TRBJ1-5; the D is unclear. The ends were cut back, 6 bases at V and 4 bases at J, with 16 bases in the middle. The CDR3 is 15 residues long. Germline CDR1 and CDR2: MNHNS and SASEGT.

This clonotype came up many times. The chain combines TRBV29-1 with TRBJ2-7; tentative D call: TRBD2 (6 bases). Germline CDR1 and CDR2: SQVTM and ANQGSEA. The CDR3 is made up of 12 amino acids. V was cut by 6 bases and J by 4 bases, with 13 bases left in between. The CDR3 sequence: CSVADGGYEQYF. The CDR3 nucleotides read TGCAGCGTGGCTGACGGAGGGTACGAGCAGTACTTC.

This clonotype came up a few times. The CDR3 loop is CASRQMANEKLFF. The DNA of the CDR3 is TGTGCCAGCAGACAGATGGCGAATGAAAAACTGTTTTTT. The chain recombines TRBV27 with TRBJ1-4; D gene uncertain. This CDR3 has 13 residues. The germline CDR1 and CDR2 sequences are MNHEY and SMNVEV (reference sequence). V was shortened by 6 bases and J by 5 bases, with 10 bases between the two germline ends.

This clonotype has at least ten counts. V usage is TRBV30 and J usage is TRBJ2-6; D gene uncertain. V lost 0 bases, J lost 0 bases, and 6 bases lay in between. This CDR3 is 15 amino acids long. The V gene's germline CDR1 is GTSNPN and CDR2 SVGIG (reference sequence). The CDR3 region is CAWSVGPSGANVLTF. Here the CDR3 DNA reads TGTGCCTGGAGTGTTGGCCCCTCTGGGGCCAACGTCCTGACTTTC.

This clonotype was observed at least ten times. The chain recombines TRBV6-5 with TRBJ2-7; 9 bases agree with TRBD1. The CDR3 has 15 amino acids. Per germline, CDR1 MNHEY and CDR2 SVGAGI. Unmatched junction bases numbered 7, after V lost 6 bases and J lost 1 base. CDR3 protein: CASSTQTGGSYEQYF. For the CDR3, the DNA is TGTGCCAGCAGCACTCAGACAGGGGGGTCCTACGAGCAGTACTTC.